One sample yielded the 27 T cell receptor beta chains listed below, sequenced in a study of OX40 agonist ivuxolimab in advanced cancers. Receptor libraries were prepared by the immunoSEQ multiplex PCR assay. The table was pulled from immuneACCESS by TCRdb, which kept in-frame rearrangements only. Such tables lose some clones; where checked, under half of the loss comes from unresolved V genes, and the rest has no known cause. In all, the sample holds some 57,000 clones, and around 86% of those were seen once. The ten largest clones capture less than 1.1% of the sample. The material was CD4+ or CD8+ T cells sorted from blood, obtained in a trial of the OX40 agonist ivuxolimab. The receptors shown here come from an adult with an advanced solid tumor such as melanoma, head and neck, liver or kidney cancer.

The chain uses TRBV27 and TRBJ1-6; D gene unclear. The germline V gene has CDR1 MNHEY and CDR2 SMNVEV (reference sequence). This CDR3 spans 13 amino acids. V lost 10 bases and J lost 2, with 9 bases in between. The CDR3 DNA reads TGTGCCACCAGCGAGGCCTATAATTCACCCCTCCACTTT. It codes for CATSEAYNSPLHF.

This clone was counted a few times. V and J are TRBV7-9 and TRBJ2-2; D might be TRBD2 (7 bases). Germline V gene sequence: CDR1 SEHNR, CDR2 FQNEAQ (reference sequence). This CDR3 is built from 18 residues. Trimming removed 3 bases at V and 0 bases at J, with 17 bases between. The CDR3 nucleotides read TGTGCCAGCAGCTTCCAAAGGGGGGGAGTCGCGAACACCGGGGAGCTGTTTTTT. This codes for CASSFQRGGVANTGELFF.

The V and J genes are TRBV28 and TRBJ2-7; D is perhaps TRBD1 (6 bases). V was pared by 8 bases and J by 3 bases, with 14 bases between. Germline loops: CDR1 MDHEN, CDR2 SYDVKM. This CDR3 is 13 amino acids long. This CDR3 reads CASARQVIYEQYF. The DNA of the CDR3 is TGTGCCAGCGCAAGACAGGTTATCTACGAGCAGTACTTC.

Comment on this clone: Mismatch with germline at one junction end may stem from a read error. The chain carries TRBV20-1 and TRBJ1-5; TRBD1 aligns across 7 bases. Germline lookup yields CDR1 DFQATT and CDR2 SNEGSKA (reference sequence). The CDR3 has 10 amino acids. DNA for the CDR3: TGCAGTGCGGGGGACAGAGAGCCTTTTTTT. Translating it yields CSAGDREPFF.

This chain links TRBV5-1 with TRBJ2-2; 9 bases align to TRBD2. V trimming: 2 bases; J trimming: 3 bases; junction bases outside the gene matches: 5. Germline CDR1 is SGHRS and CDR2 is YFSETQ. The CDR3 is 16 amino acids. CDR3 residues: CASSFDVAGDTGELFF. As DNA, the CDR3 is TGCGCCAGCAGCTTTGATGTAGCGGGAGACACCGGGGAGCTGTTTTTT. The full variable domain, in which reference TRBV5-1 and TRBJ2-2 provide the parts outside the CDR3, is KAGVTQTPRYLIKTRGQQVTLSCSPISGHRSVSWYQQTPGQGLQFLFEYFSETQRNKGNFPGRFSGRQFSNSRSEMNVSTLELGDSALYLCASSFDVAGDTGELFFGEGSRLTVL.

The V gene is TRBV18, the J gene TRBJ2-7; TRBD2 aligns across 7 bases. Germline CDR1 reads KGHSH; CDR2 reads LQKENI. The ends lost 3 bases at V and 3 bases at J; junction bases unmatched: 2. The CDR3 length is 13 residues. The CDR3 coding sequence is TGTGCCAGCTCACCCCTAGCGGACTACGAGCAGTACTTC. The encoded protein is CASSPLADYEQYF.

J is TRBJ1-2 and V is TRBV19, with 9 bases fitting TRBD1. This CDR3 is built from 17 residues. V lost 0 bases and J lost 6; bases outside the gene matches: 11. Germline V lookup: CDR1 LNHDA, CDR2 SQIVND (reference sequence). The CDR3 is CASSIEVNFGQGHGYTF. In nucleotides, the CDR3 is TGTGCCAGTAGTATAGAGGTCAACTTCGGACAGGGGCATGGCTACACCTTC.

This clone has more than one count but fewer than ten. This rearrangement joins TRBV18 to TRBJ2-7, with TRBD1 as a possible D gene (6 bases). Germline assignment: CDR1 KGHSH and CDR2 LQKENI. The V end was cut by 3 bases, the J end by 6 bases, with 15 bases between. This CDR3 region has 14 residues. In DNA, the CDR3 is TGTGCCAGCTCACCTAACCAACGAGGGGGCGAGCAGTACTTC. This codes for CASSPNQRGGEQYF.

This clone showed up just a few times. The chain couples TRBV4-2 to TRBJ2-6; D gene uncertain. Trimming left V 0 bases short and J 4 bases short, with 4 bases between. CDR1 is LGHNA, CDR2 YNFKEQ, per germline. CDR3 length equals 14 residues. The CDR3 DNA follows: TGTGCCAGCAGCCAAGACTCCGGGGCCAACGTCCTGACTTTC. Residues: CASSQDSGANVLTF.

The chain links TRBV9 to TRBJ1-1; TRBD1 is a possible D gene (5 bases). The CDR3 has 14 amino acids. Germline CDR1 is SGDLS and CDR2 is YYNGEE. Between the trimmed V and J ends, which lost 4 bases and 2 bases, there was a span of 12 bases. The CDR3 protein is CASSPGNVNTEAFF. Here the CDR3 DNA reads TGTGCCAGCAGCCCAGGGAATGTAAACACTGAAGCTTTCTTT.

The V and J genes are TRBV6-4 and TRBJ2-1, with TRBD1 identical over 8 bases. V dropped 3 bases and J dropped 5; count of bases not matched to a gene: 0. This CDR3 spans 13 amino acids. Germline V gives CDR1 MRHNA, CDR2 SNTAGT. The CDR3 region has the DNA TGTGCCAGCAGTGAGGACAGGGACAATGAGCAGTTCTTC. It yields the protein CASSEDRDNEQFF.

This sequence joins TRBV18 and TRBJ2-7; D may be TRBD1 or TRBD2 (5 bases each). CDR1 is KGHSH, CDR2 LQKENI, per germline. Trimming left V 6 bases short and J 2 bases short, with 11 bases between. The CDR3 length is 13 residues. As DNA, the CDR3 is TGTGCCAGCTCGGGGACGGGGCCCTACGAGCAGTACTTC. This codes for CASSGTGPYEQYF.

The chain is built from TRBV5-1 and TRBJ2-3, with 9 bases that match TRBD1. This CDR3 region has 13 residues. Per germline, CDR1 SGHRS and CDR2 YFSETQ. V shed 4 bases, J shed 5 bases, and the junction held 2 bases outside the gene matches. Written as DNA, the CDR3 is TGCGCCAGCAGCAAGGACAGGGGAGATACGCAGTATTTT. This gives the protein CASSKDRGDTQYF.

J is TRBJ1-3 and V is TRBV28, with a possible D match to TRBD1 (5 bases). With 6 bases removed from V and 3 bases from J, the gap between germline ends came to 12 bases. The CDR3 has 14 residues. CDR1 and CDR2 (germline): MDHEN, SYDVKM. The CDR3 is CASRLQGNGNTIYF. The CDR3 region has the DNA TGTGCCAGCAGACTTCAGGGAAATGGAAACACCATATATTTT.

V is TRBV7-2 and J is TRBJ2-7; the D gene could be TRBD1 or TRBD2 (5 bases each). The CDR3 covers 13 residues. CDR1 SGHTA and CDR2 FQGNSA come from the germline V gene. Trimming left V 6 bases short and J 3 bases short, with 12 bases between. The CDR3, as DNA: TGTGCCAGCAGGCCCCCAGGGAGCTACGAGCAGTACTTC. Its translation is CASRPPGSYEQYF.

The chain recombines TRBV19 with TRBJ2-7; 11 positions match TRBD2. Germline values: CDR1 LNHDA, CDR2 SQIVND (reference sequence). Losses at the gene ends were 6 bases for V and 0 bases for J; bases not matched to a gene: 7. The CDR3 has 16 residues. The CDR3 DNA is TGTGCCAGTAGACCCGGGACTAGCGGAACCTCCTACGAGCAGTACTTC. Its protein product is CASRPGTSGTSYEQYF.

V gene TRBV28 combines with J gene TRBJ2-5, with 10 bases fitting TRBD2. CDR3 length: 13 amino acids. The germline V gene encodes CDR1 MDHEN and CDR2 SYDVKM. V shed 5 bases, J shed 12 bases, and the junction held 9 bases outside the gene matches. The CDR3 sequence is CASSPGTSAPKYF. As DNA, the CDR3 is TGTGCCAGCAGTCCCGGGACTAGCGCCCCCAAGTACTTC.

This clone has just one count. The CDR3 DNA sequence: TGTGCCAGCAGTTTAAATACAGGACTTAATGAAAAACTGTTTTTT. The encoded protein is CASSLNTGLNEKLFF. This rearrangement joins TRBV28 to TRBJ1-4; D might be TRBD1 (5 bases). Germline V gene sequence: CDR1 MDHEN, CDR2 SYDVKM. This CDR3 is built from 15 residues. The V gene lost 2 bases and the J gene lost 4 bases, with 11 bases spanning the gap. The whole variable domain, remainder taken from reference TRBV28 and TRBJ1-4, is DVKVTQSSRYLVKRTGEKVFLECVQDMDHENMFWYRQDPGLGLRLIYFSYDVKMKEKGDIPEGYSVSREKKERFSLILESASTNQTSMYLCASSLNTGLNEKLFFGSGTQLSVL.

The chain combines TRBV28 with TRBJ2-2; tentative D call: TRBD2 (5 bases). V lost 3 bases and J 6 bases, leaving 8 bases between the germline ends. The CDR3 contains 13 residues. Germline V CDR1 and CDR2: MDHEN, SYDVKM. CDR3 sequence: CASSFRGAGELFF. DNA of the CDR3: TGTGCCAGCAGTTTTCGGGGAGCCGGGGAGCTGTTTTTT.

The chain uses TRBV6-6 and TRBJ2-1, with D unresolved. The V gene lost 5 bases and the J gene lost 0 bases, with 11 bases spanning the gap. CDR1 is MNHNY and CDR2 is SVGAGI in the germline V gene (reference sequence). This CDR3 region has 15 residues. The DNA for the CDR3 is TGTGCCAGCAGTACCGGGTCTTCCTCCTACAATGAGCAGTTCTTC. It specifies CASSTGSSSYNEQFF.

V gene TRBV27 combines with J gene TRBJ1-5; no clear D gene. The length of the CDR3 is 12 residues. Germline V CDR1 and CDR2: MNHEY, SMNVEV (reference sequence). V lost 3 bases, J lost 3 bases, and 3 bases lay in between. For the CDR3, the DNA is TGTGCCAGCAGTTTTAACAATCAGCCCCAGCATTTT. Translation: CASSFNNQPQHF.

The V gene is TRBV7-2, the J gene TRBJ1-3; D is unclear. Looked up from germline, CDR1 is SGHTA and CDR2 is FQGNSA. The V end was cut by 5 bases, the J end by 4 bases, with 21 bases between. The CDR3 has 17 amino acids. The CDR3 sequence is CASSIGPAGGGGNTIYF. DNA for the CDR3: TGTGCCAGCAGCATTGGGCCGGCAGGAGGAGGGGGAAACACCATATATTTT. The variable domain in full, completed from reference TRBV7-2 and TRBJ1-3, reads GAGVSQSPSNKVTEKGKDVELRCDPISGHTALYWYRQSLGQGLEFLIYFQGNSAPDKSGLPSDRFSAERTGGSVSTLTIQRTQQEDSAVYLCASSIGPAGGGGNTIYFGEGSWLTVV.

The chain uses TRBV19 and TRBJ2-1; the D is unclear. This CDR3 is built from 16 residues. CDR1 and CDR2 from the germline V gene are LNHDA and SQIVND (reference sequence). The V gene lost 4 bases and the J gene lost 7 bases, with 20 bases spanning the gap. The CDR3 DNA is TGTGCCAGTAGTAGCCTGAACATGTTTTCCGGGAATGAGCAGTTCTTC. It is translated as CASSSLNMFSGNEQFF.

The CDR3 is CASRDRGYGYTF. The DNA for the CDR3 is TGTGCCAGCAGGGACAGGGGCTATGGCTACACCTTC. The rearrangement uses TRBV2 and TRBJ1-2, with 9 bases fitting TRBD1. Germline V gene lookup returns CDR1 SNHLY and CDR2 FYNNEI. J was trimmed by 4 bases and V by 6 bases; bases with no gene match: 0. The CDR3 has 12 residues.

The chain carries TRBV18 and TRBJ2-1; possible D gene TRBD2, 6 bases. The V gene's germline CDR1 is KGHSH and CDR2 LQKENI. The germline V and J ends were trimmed by 2 bases and 5 bases, with 22 bases remaining between them. This CDR3 spans 18 amino acids. In nucleotides, the CDR3 is TGTGCCAGCTCACCAGCCCTGGGAGCGGGTGAGGGGAACAATGAGCAGTTCTTC. Its translation: CASSPALGAGEGNNEQFF.

The chain combines TRBV7-9 with TRBJ2-1; 8 bases fit TRBD2. CDR1 SEHNR and CDR2 FQNEAQ come from the germline V gene (reference sequence). Trimming at V came to 0 bases and at J to 5 bases, leaving 0 bases not matched to a gene. The CDR3 runs to 14 residues. The chain's CDR3 is CASSLAGLDNEQFF. DNA for the CDR3: TGTGCCAGCAGCTTAGCGGGACTAGACAATGAGCAGTTCTTC.

The chain employs TRBV10-3 and TRBJ2-1, with TRBD2 matching 10 bases. The V and J ends lost 7 bases and 0 bases, in that order; junction bases with no gene match: 12. From germline, CDR1 is ENHRY and CDR2 SYGVKD. The CDR3 runs 18 residues. The CDR3 sequence: CAIKSSGSSMGSYNEQFF. The CDR3 nucleotides read TGTGCCATCAAATCTAGCGGGAGTAGTATGGGCTCCTACAATGAGCAGTTCTTC.